The 28 T cell receptor beta chains presented below share a single source sample, sequenced in a study of shared clonotypes between healthy human individuals. The method was immunoSEQ multiplex PCR; TCRdb's version includes in-frame clones alone and lacks a portion of them. The sample carries millions of clones, 80% to 95% recorded once. What was sequenced was naive CD4+ T cells from PBMCs. Subset in this sample: CD45RA+ positively selected. The receptors shown here come from a man between 18 and 35 years old in good health. Some clones in this sample may be carry-over from other donors' samples.

The rearrangement links TRBV18 to TRBJ1-1; 7 bases agree with TRBD1. Trimming removed 3 bases from V and 10 bases from J; junction bases left unmatched: 14. The CDR3 loop spans 15 amino acids. The germline V gene encodes CDR1 KGHSH and CDR2 LQKENI. The CDR3 spells CASSPPGGMVLGAFF. The CDR3 nucleotides are TGTGCCAGCTCACCCCCAGGGGGGATGGTTCTTGGAGCTTTCTTT.

The chain joins TRBV2 to TRBJ2-2; D possibly corresponds to TRBD1 (6 bases). V was shortened by 2 bases and J by 1 base, with 8 bases between the two germline ends. The CDR3 is 15 amino acids. Germline CDR1 and CDR2: SNHLY and FYNNEI. The CDR3 loop reads CASSELTGNTGELFF. DNA of the CDR3: TGTGCCAGCAGTGAATTGACAGGGAACACCGGGGAGCTGTTTTTT.

This chain joins TRBV19 and TRBJ1-1; D is perhaps TRBD1 (6 bases). The CDR3 sequence is 13 residues long. Trimming took off 9 bases at V and 5 bases at J, with 16 bases between the two ends. From germline, CDR1 is LNHDA and CDR2 SQIVND (reference sequence). The CDR3 DNA reads TGTGCCAGCCACAGGGAGGTAGGGACTGAAGCTTTCTTT. It specifies CASHREVGTEAFF.

The chain couples TRBV14 to TRBJ2-3; the match to TRBD2 covers 8 bases. The CDR3 length is 18 residues. J gave up 0 bases and V 0 bases, and 8 bases lay outside the gene matches. Germline assignment: CDR1 SGHDN and CDR2 FVKESK. The CDR3 reads CASSQDGPSGWSTDTQYF. The CDR3 nucleotides read TGTGCCAGCAGCCAAGATGGGCCTAGCGGGTGGAGCACAGATACGCAGTATTTT. Complete variable domain (other parts from reference TRBV14 and TRBJ2-3): EAGVTQFPSHSVIEKGQTVTLRCDPISGHDNLYWYRRVMGKEIKFLLHFVKESKQDESGMPNNRFLAERTGGTYSTLKVQPAELEDSGVYFCASSQDGPSGWSTDTQYFGPGTRLTVL.

The gene calls are TRBV7-3 and TRBJ2-1; TRBD2 matches 7 bases. The CDR3 has 13 amino acids. Germline-derived CDR1 and CDR2 are SGHTA and FQGTGA. V dropped 5 bases and J dropped 9; count of bases not matched to a gene: 7. CDR3 nucleotides: TGTGCCAGCAGCCGTGCGGGAGTGGGTGAGCAGTTCTTC. This sequence encodes CASSRAGVGEQFF. Variable domain in full (rest from reference TRBV7-3 and TRBJ2-1): GAGVSQTPSNKVTEKGKYVELRCDPISGHTALYWYRQSLGQGPEFLIYFQGTGAADDSGLPNDRFFAVRPEGSVSTLKIQRTERGDSAVYLCASSRAGVGEQFFGPGTRLTVL.

This clone was observed a handful of times. Other DNA sequences from this sample encode an identical CDR3 as well. The J gene is TRBJ1-2, the V gene TRBV5-4, with D possibly being TRBD1 (5 bases). There are 13 residues in the CDR3. CDR1 is SGHNT, CDR2 YYREEE, per germline (reference sequence). Trimming took 0 bases from V and 2 from J, leaving 5 bases between them. In DNA, the CDR3 is TGTGCCAGCAGCTTGGACAGGAACTATGGCTACACCTTC. Amino acids: CASSLDRNYGYTF.

The chain recombines TRBV5-1 with TRBJ2-6; D unresolved. CDR3 size: 15 residues. The germline CDR1 and CDR2 sequences are SGHRS and YFSETQ. Trimming shortened V by 0 bases and J by 4 bases, and 8 bases separated the two germline ends. The CDR3 DNA sequence: TGCGCCAGCAGCTTGGACTTGAGCGGGGCCAACGTCCTGACTTTC. This translates into CASSLDLSGANVLTF.

This rearrangement joins TRBV5-1 to TRBJ2-3; 10 positions match TRBD1. V gave up 4 bases and J gave up 0 bases; unmatched junction bases: 14. There are 19 residues in the CDR3. The germline V gene has CDR1 SGHRS and CDR2 YFSETQ. CDR3 loop: CASSMRTGGWPSSTDTQYF. CDR3 in DNA: TGCGCCAGCAGCATGCGGACAGGGGGGTGGCCCTCTAGCACAGATACGCAGTATTTT.

The V and J genes are TRBV29-1 and TRBJ1-2, with D possibly matching TRBD1 (6 bases). CDR1 and CDR2 from the germline V gene are SQVTM and ANQGSEA. V gave up 3 bases and J gave up 5 bases, with 19 bases separating them. The CDR3 extends over 15 amino acids. The CDR3 bases are TGCAGCGTTGACAGCCGGGGGCGCGGGGATTATGGCTACACCTTC. Translated: CSVDSRGRGDYGYTF.

The chain uses TRBV14 and TRBJ1-2; possibly TRBD1 for D (5 bases). Trimming stripped 1 base from V and 6 bases from J, with 12 bases between. There are 14 residues in the CDR3. Germline CDR1 reads SGHDN; CDR2 reads FVKESK. CDR3 sequence (DNA): TGTGCCAGCAGCCAAGCTGCAGGGCTGGATGGCTACACCTTC. Amino acid sequence: CASSQAAGLDGYTF.

Of note for this clone: Other DNA variants within this sample encode the same CDR3. The chain carries TRBV5-1 and TRBJ1-1; a weak D match, TRBD1 (6 bases). There are 14 residues in the CDR3. The V and J ends lost 1 base and 2 bases respectively, with 9 bases between them. From germline, CDR1 is SGHRS and CDR2 YFSETQ. CDR3 amino acids: CASSLQTGNTEAFF. CDR3 nucleotide sequence: TGCGCCAGCAGCTTGCAGACAGGAAACACTGAAGCTTTCTTT.

V is TRBV30 and J is TRBJ1-2, with D maybe TRBD1 (5 bases). The CDR3 sequence is 11 residues long. Germline loops: CDR1 GTSNPN, CDR2 SVGIG (reference sequence). The V end was cut by 6 bases, the J end by 7 bases, with 12 bases between. The CDR3, as DNA: TGTGCCTGCGGTGGGGCGCGTGGCTACACCTTC. Its protein is CACGGARGYTF.

The chain uses TRBV28 and TRBJ2-7, with a tentative D call TRBD1 (6 bases). V was cut by 4 bases and J by 0 bases, with 13 bases left in between. Germline lookup yields CDR1 MDHEN and CDR2 SYDVKM. The CDR3 consists of 15 residues. The CDR3 is CASSYAGTLSYEQYF. The CDR3 bases are TGTGCCAGCAGTTATGCCGGGACACTCTCCTACGAGCAGTACTTC. The variable domain in full, completed from reference TRBV28 and TRBJ2-7, reads DVKVTQSSRYLVKRTGEKVFLECVQDMDHENMFWYRQDPGLGLRLIYFSYDVKMKEKGDIPEGYSVSREKKERFSLILESASTNQTSMYLCASSYAGTLSYEQYFGPGTRLTVT.

This rearrangement joins TRBV5-6 to TRBJ2-3; 9 bases line up with TRBD2. The trim removed 0 bases at V and 2 bases at J, leaving 1 base unmatched. CDR3 size: 15 residues. CDR1 is SGHDT and CDR2 is YYEEEE in the germline V gene. CDR3 nucleotide sequence: TGTGCCAGCAGCTTGGGCGGGAGGGCCACAGATACGCAGTATTTT. Its translation is CASSLGGRATDTQYF.

The CDR3 nucleotides read TGTGCCAGCAGCCCAAAGCCCGTAGCGGGAGGTCCCTACGAGCAGTACTTC. Its protein is CASSPKPVAGGPYEQYF. This chain links TRBV7-2 with TRBJ2-7; 10 nucleotides align to TRBD2. The V gene end was trimmed by 5 bases and the J gene end by 2 bases; junction bases not matched to a gene: 12. The CDR3 has 17 residues. The V gene's germline CDR1 is SGHTA and CDR2 FQGNSA.

The chain combines TRBV2 with TRBJ2-2, with 10 bases fitting TRBD1. Germline V gene lookup returns CDR1 SNHLY and CDR2 FYNNEI. The V segment lost 5 bases and the J segment 1 base; nucleotides outside the gene matches: 4. This CDR3 spans 16 amino acids. DNA of the CDR3: TGTGCCAGCAGTCCGCGGACAGGGGGGAACACCGGGGAGCTGTTTTTT. Translating gives CASSPRTGGNTGELFF.

V and J are TRBV18 and TRBJ1-5; no firm D call. V lost 2 bases, J lost 0 bases, and 5 bases lay in between. The CDR3 length is 14 residues. Germline CDR1 is KGHSH and CDR2 is LQKENI. CDR3 amino acids: CASSPVYSNQPQHF. CDR3 DNA: TGTGCCAGCTCACCAGTGTATAGCAATCAGCCCCAGCATTTT.

J is TRBJ2-3 and V is TRBV19; TRBD1 matches 9 bases. With V trimmed by 10 bases and J by 2 bases, 4 bases remained unmatched. The CDR3 extends over 13 amino acids. Germline loops: CDR1 LNHDA, CDR2 SQIVND (reference sequence). DNA of the CDR3: TGTGCCACCAACAGGGGGCCCACAGATACGCAGTATTTT. This gives the protein CATNRGPTDTQYF. Looking up the rest from reference TRBV19 and TRBJ2-3 gives the full variable domain: DGGITQSPKYLFRKEGQNVTLSCEQNLNHDAMYWYRQDPGQGLRLIYYSQIVNDFQKGDIAEGYSVSREKKESFPLTVTSAQKNPTAFYLCATNRGPTDTQYFGPGTRLTVL.

The gene calls are TRBV5-4 and TRBJ2-7; the D gene could be TRBD1 or TRBD2 (5 bases each). The CDR3 is 14 residues long. Looked up from germline, CDR1 is SGHNT and CDR2 is YYREEE (reference sequence). V was shortened by 4 bases and J by 6 bases, with 17 bases between the two germline ends. The CDR3: CASSSSGTPREQYF. DNA for the CDR3: TGTGCCAGCAGCAGTTCCGGGACCCCCCGCGAGCAGTACTTC.

The chain links TRBV7-9 to TRBJ1-3; unclear D gene. The CDR3 is 16 residues long. CDR1 is SEHNR and CDR2 is FQNEAQ in the germline V gene (reference sequence). V lost 0 bases and J lost 0, with 9 bases in between. DNA of the CDR3: TGTGCCAGCAGCTTAGCCCCGGGCTTCTCTGGAAACACCATATATTTT. Protein product: CASSLAPGFSGNTIYF.

The chain links TRBV28 to TRBJ1-2, with D unclear. This CDR3 is 14 amino acids long. Looked up from germline, CDR1 is MDHEN and CDR2 is SYDVKM. Trimming left V 5 bases short and J 4 bases short, with 14 bases between. In nucleotides, the CDR3 is TGTGCCAGCAGTCCCCTAGAGTTTTTCTATGGCTACACCTTC. It encodes CASSPLEFFYGYTF.

The chain carries TRBV7-3 and TRBJ1-1; D is possibly TRBD1 (6 bases). The ends were cut back, 6 bases at V and 1 base at J, with 12 bases in the middle. The CDR3 extends over 14 amino acids. Looked up from germline, CDR1 is SGHTA and CDR2 is FQGTGA. The CDR3 is CASSSGTPNTEAFF. CDR3 sequence (DNA): TGTGCCAGCAGTTCCGGGACACCGAACACTGAAGCTTTCTTT.

This clone was seen just once. This rearrangement joins TRBV7-3 to TRBJ2-7, with 10 positions matching TRBD1. Germline values: CDR1 SGHTA, CDR2 FQGTGA. The CDR3 totals 16 residues. Germline trimming cut 5 bases from V and 7 bases from J; bases unmatched to any gene: 14. The chain's CDR3 is CASSGSRDRGLGEQYF. CDR3 nucleotide sequence: TGTGCCAGCAGCGGCAGCCGGGACAGGGGATTGGGGGAGCAGTACTTC.

This chain joins TRBV19 and TRBJ1-2; D possibly corresponds to TRBD1 (5 bases). Germline assignment: CDR1 LNHDA and CDR2 SQIVND (reference sequence). Trimming stripped 7 bases from V and 4 bases from J, with 19 bases between. The CDR3 runs 15 residues. The CDR3 loop is CASTPEIGAVYGYTF. DNA for the CDR3: TGTGCCAGTACTCCCGAGATAGGGGCAGTCTATGGCTACACCTTC.

V gene TRBV19 combines with J gene TRBJ1-2, with D uncertain. CDR3 length: 14 amino acids. Germline assignment: CDR1 LNHDA and CDR2 SQIVND (reference sequence). V dropped 5 bases and J dropped 5 bases, with 15 bases sitting between them. CDR3 DNA sequence: TGTGCCAGTAGTTCGGACCCCCCGGGGTATGGCTACACCTTC. This sequence encodes CASSSDPPGYGYTF.

CDR3 DNA sequence: TGTGCCAGCAGCTTAGTGTCAGGGGGCTCTGGCTACACCTTC. This translates into CASSLVSGGSGYTF. V usage is TRBV11-2 and J usage is TRBJ1-2, with TRBD1 matching over 8 bases. Germline CDR1 SGHAT, CDR2 FQNNGV. The length of the CDR3 is 14 residues. V was clipped by 1 base and J by 7 bases; unmatched bases: 5.

Only a few counts were recorded for this clone. The same CDR3 can be traced to other DNA sequences in this sample. The chain links TRBV18 to TRBJ1-1; D is unclear. The CDR3 contains 13 residues. Trimming took off 2 bases at V and 0 bases at J, with 4 bases between the two ends. Germline CDR1 reads KGHSH; CDR2 reads LQKENI. The CDR3 is CASSPNMNTEAFF. The CDR3 DNA sequence: TGTGCCAGCTCACCAAATATGAACACTGAAGCTTTCTTT.

This chain links TRBV27 with TRBJ1-5; no firm D call. The CDR3 sequence is 14 residues long. In germline, CDR1 is MNHEY, CDR2 SMNVEV (reference sequence). The V and J ends lost 2 bases and 6 bases respectively, with 11 bases between them. CDR3 residues: CASSLAPPRQPQHF. CDR3 DNA sequence: TGTGCCAGCAGTTTAGCCCCCCCCCGTCAGCCCCAGCATTTT.